A selection of T cell receptor beta chains follows, all from one sample in a study of blood T cell repertoires in COVID-19. The method was immunoSEQ multiplex PCR; TCRdb's version includes in-frame clones alone and lacks a portion of them. The table records about 140,000 clones, over 80% of them present only once. Source material: peripheral blood. These receptors were obtained from a man aged 60-69 years with active or convalescent COVID-19. Each CDR3 is given with its conserved first and last residue. D genes are given only for firm matches.

>TRBV5-1|NA|TRBJ1-1
CASSLGTGTEAFF
TGCGCCAGCAGCTTGGGAACAGGTACTGAAGCTTTCTTT
>TRBV19|NA|TRBJ2-4
CASSLRERRNIQYF
TGTGCCAGTAGTCTCCGGGAGAGGAGGAACATTCAGTACTTC
>TRBV5-4|NA|TRBJ1-3
CASSLEAGAGNTIYF
TGTGCCAGCAGCTTGGAGGCGGGGGCGGGAAACACCATATATTTT
>TRBV21-1|NA|TRBJ1-4
CASSKASPANEKLFF
TGTGCCAGCAGCAAAGCGTCCCCCGCTAATGAAAAACTGTTTTTT
>TRBV2|NA|TRBJ1-2
CASSLGGSNYGYTF
TGTGCCAGCAGTTTGGGGGGTTCTAACTATGGCTACACCTTC
>TRBV4-3|NA|TRBJ1-1
CASSQRKRMDTEAFF
TGCGCCAGCAGTCAGAGAAAGCGGATGGACACTGAAGCTTTCTTT
>TRBV4-3|NA|TRBJ1-6
CASSQESSYNSPLHF
TGCGCCAGCAGCCAAGAGAGCTCCTATAATTCACCCCTCCACTTT
>TRBV6-2/TRBV6-3|TRBD1|TRBJ1-5
CASSYLTGAGQPQHF
TGTGCCAGCAGTTACCTTACAGGGGCAGGACAGCCCCAGCATTTT
>TRBV4-1|NA|TRBJ2-7
CASSLRTEGYEQYF
TGCGCCAGCAGCCTCCGGACGGAGGGCTACGAGCAGTACTTC
>TRBV6-5|NA|TRBJ2-7
CASTGRGDYEQYF
TGTGCCAGCACCGGGCGGGGAGACTACGAGCAGTACTTC
>TRBV5-1|NA|TRBJ2-2
CASSLAQPNTGELFF
TGCGCCAGCAGCTTGGCACAGCCGAACACCGGGGAGCTGTTTTTT
>TRBV9|TRBD2|TRBJ2-1
CASGREGYNEQFF
TGTGCCAGCGGGAGGGAGGGCTACAATGAGCAGTTCTTC